Presented here are 7 T cell receptor beta chains from one specimen sequenced in a study of technical replicates of blood from a handful of donors (dated 2017 in TCRdb). The library was generated by the immunoSEQ multiplex PCR assay. What TCRdb holds here is the immuneACCESS table cut down to in-frame rearrangements. Part of the clones is not present; checked against another copy, under half of the missing clones reflect an unresolved V gene, and the others are unexplained. The sample table lists some 70,000 clones, 95% to 97% of them with a count of one. Around 0.3% of the sample rests with the top ten. Sequencing used T cells isolated from PBMCs. The receptors were gathered from a human donor in good health.

This chain connects TRBV11-3 to TRBJ2-3; 11 nucleotides agree with TRBD2. The J segment lost 2 bases and the V segment lost 5 bases, leaving 18 bases of the junction unmatched. This CDR3 comprises 20 residues. CDR1 is SGHNT and CDR2 is YENEEA in the germline V gene. CDR3 region: CASSAFSRFLAGGVTDTQYF. In nucleotides, the CDR3 is TGTGCCAGCAGCGCCTTTTCCCGATTCCTAGCGGGAGGAGTCACAGATACGCAGTATTTT. Complete variable domain (other parts from reference TRBV11-3 and TRBJ2-3): EAGVVQSPRYKIIEKKQPVAFWCNPISGHNTLYWYLQNLGQGPELLIRYENEEAVDDSQLPKDRFSAERLKGVDSTLKIQPAELGDSAVYLCASSAFSRFLAGGVTDTQYFGPGTRLTVL.

This clone appeared once. The V gene is TRBV7-8, the J gene TRBJ2-7; maybe TRBD2 (6 bases). V gave up 4 bases and J gave up 3 bases, with 16 bases separating them. This CDR3 region has 15 residues. CDR1 and CDR2 from the germline V gene are SGHVS and FQNEAQ. CDR3 coding DNA: TGTGCCAGCAGCTGGATGAATAGCGGTTTCTACGAGCAGTACTTC. It codes for CASSWMNSGFYEQYF.

The chain employs TRBV13 and TRBJ2-3; D gene ambiguous. This CDR3 has 13 amino acids. Germline-derived CDR1 and CDR2 are PRHDT and FYEKMQ (reference sequence). Trimming removed 5 bases at V and 5 bases at J, with 11 bases between. CDR3 nucleotides: TGTGCCAGCAGCAGATCTTGGAGAGATACGCAGTATTTT. It is translated as CASSRSWRDTQYF. Full variable domain (remainder filled in from reference TRBV13 and TRBJ2-3): AAGVIQSPRHLIKEKRETATLKCYPIPRHDTVYWYQQGPGQDPQFLISFYEKMQSDKGSIPDRFSAQQFSDYHSELNMSSLELGDSALYFCASSRSWRDTQYFGPGTRLTVL.

The chain employs TRBV5-1 and TRBJ1-2; 7 positions agree with TRBD1. With 0 bases clipped from V and 8 bases from J, the junction kept 7 bases outside the gene matches. Germline lookup yields CDR1 SGHRS and CDR2 YFSETQ. CDR3 length: 14 amino acids. The CDR3 coding sequence is TGCGCCAGCAGCTTGGTTCAGGGGGAACAAGGCTACACCTTC. Translating gives CASSLVQGEQGYTF.

V is TRBV6-5 and J is TRBJ2-7; D may be TRBD2 (5 bases). Trimming removed 6 bases at V and 0 bases at J, with 6 bases between. The CDR3 contains 12 residues. Germline CDR1 MNHEY, CDR2 SVGAGI. CDR3 sequence: CASSGISYEQYF. CDR3 DNA: TGTGCCAGCAGCGGGATCTCCTACGAGCAGTACTTC.

This clone was counted a single time. V usage is TRBV30 and J usage is TRBJ2-7, with TRBD2 as a possible D gene (6 bases). This CDR3 contains 11 residues. Trimming removed 2 bases at V and 12 bases at J, with 14 bases between. In germline, CDR1 is GTSNPN, CDR2 SVGIG (reference sequence). In DNA form, the CDR3 reads TGTGCCTGGAGTCTCACTCGGGAGTGGTACTTC. Its translation: CAWSLTREWYF.

This sequence joins TRBV19 and TRBJ1-5; D may be TRBD1 (5 bases). CDR3 length: 15 amino acids. Germline-derived CDR1 and CDR2 are LNHDA and SQIVND (reference sequence). Trimming removed 3 bases at V and 0 bases at J, with 9 bases between. The CDR3 nucleotides read TGTGCCAGTAGTATGGGACTTAATAGCAATCAGCCCCAGCATTTT. It encodes CASSMGLNSNQPQHF.